This is a list of T cell receptor beta chains from one sample in a study of cytomegalovirus exposure and HLA in healthy donors. Here immunoSEQ multiplex PCR was the method, and the copy in TCRdb shows in-frame clones only, minus some. The sample contains over 150,000 clones, 75% of which appear only once. The sequenced sample consisted of PBMCs. All receptors come from a man between 18 and 29 years old in good health and CMV-seronegative. The CDR3 runs from the conserved cysteine through the conserved F or W. D genes are given only for firm matches. Clone size is shown for a subset of rows, as once, few, many or a class of expanded clone.

- TRBJ2-5 - TRBV10-3 CAISNGGAETQYF TGTGCCATCAGTAACGGAGGGGCGGAGACCCAGTACTTC
- TRBJ1-4 - TRBV5-4 CASSLPGDEKLFF TGTGCCAGCAGCTTGCCAGGGGATGAAAAACTGTTTTTT
- TRBJ2-3 TRBD2 TRBV30 CACYSGREDTQYF TGTGCCTGCTATAGCGGGAGAGAAGATACGCAGTATTTT
- TRBJ2-5 TRBD2 TRBV25-1 CASSVGGGRETQYF TGTGCCAGCAGTGTGGGTGGCGGGAGGGAGACCCAGTACTTC
- TRBJ1-2 - TRBV6-5 CASSTGFYGYTF TGTGCCAGCAGTACAGGGTTCTATGGCTACACCTTC
- TRBJ2-3 TRBD2 TRBV2 CASSEGTSGYTQYF TGTGCCAGCAGTGAGGGGACTAGCGGGTATACGCAGTATTTT
- TRBJ2-5 TRBD2 TRBV5-4 CASSSPSGSQETQYF TGTGCCAGCAGCAGCCCTAGCGGGTCTCAAGAGACCCAGTACTTC
few TRBJ1-1 - TRBV10-3 CAIKGSGGNTEAFF TGTGCCATCAAAGGTTCGGGAGGGAACACTGAAGCTTTCTTT
- TRBJ1-6 TRBD1 TRBV5-1 CASSQGQSNSPLHF TGCGCCAGCAGCCAGGGACAGTCTAATTCACCCCTCCACTTT
- TRBJ1-2 TRBD1 TRBV4-3 CASSQVGQGANYGYTF TGCGCCAGCAGCCAGGTGGGACAGGGAGCTAACTATGGCTACACCTTC
- TRBJ1-1 - TRBV6-1 CASSALPPKLQGMAFF TGTGCCAGCAGTGCCCTTCCTCCAAAACTCCAGGGGATGGCTTTCTTT
few TRBJ1-4 - TRBV19 CASSIGTRRTNEKLFF TGTGCCAGTAGTATCGGGACACGGCGCACTAATGAAAAACTGTTTTTT
- TRBJ2-2 - TRBV19 CASSISGSQAGELFF TGTGCCAGTAGTATATCGGGGAGCCAGGCCGGGGAGCTGTTTTTT
- TRBJ2-3 TRBD2 TRBV30 CAWREREWSPDTQYF TGTGCCTGGAGGGAGCGGGAGTGGTCCCCAGATACGCAGTATTTT
- TRBJ2-1 TRBD2 TRBV5-6 CAGAAGGNEQFF TGTGCCGGAGCGGCGGGAGGCAATGAGCAGTTCTTC
- TRBJ1-4 - TRBV7-9 CASSSDTDRWNEKLFF TGTGCCAGCAGCTCTGATACAGACAGGTGGAATGAAAAACTGTTTTTT
few TRBJ2-7 TRBD2 TRBV4-3 CASSQEVLAGTSYEQYF TGCGCCAGCAGCCAAGAGGTACTAGCGGGGACCTCCTACGAGCAGTACTTC
- TRBJ1-1 TRBD1 TRBV5-1 CASSTDRANTEAFF TGCGCCAGCAGCACGGACAGGGCGAACACTGAAGCTTTCTTT
once TRBJ1-1 - TRBV18 CASSPSGGEDTEAFF TGTGCCAGCTCACCCTCGGGGGGTGAGGACACTGAAGCTTTCTTT
few TRBJ2-3 TRBD2 TRBV4-3 CASSQGSGVGADTQYF TGCGCCAGCAGCCAAGGTAGCGGGGTCGGGGCAGATACGCAGTATTTT
- TRBJ2-2 TRBD2 TRBV11-3 CASSWSGSQAGELFF TGTGCCAGCAGCTGGAGCGGGAGTCAGGCCGGGGAGCTGTTTTTT
- TRBJ2-6 - TRBV7-9 CASSFGSGANVLTF TGTGCCAGCAGCTTCGGCTCTGGGGCCAACGTCCTGACTTTC
once TRBJ2-1 TRBD1 TRBV25-1 CASSGWTGNNEQFF TGTGCCAGCAGCGGGTGGACAGGGAATAATGAGCAGTTCTTC